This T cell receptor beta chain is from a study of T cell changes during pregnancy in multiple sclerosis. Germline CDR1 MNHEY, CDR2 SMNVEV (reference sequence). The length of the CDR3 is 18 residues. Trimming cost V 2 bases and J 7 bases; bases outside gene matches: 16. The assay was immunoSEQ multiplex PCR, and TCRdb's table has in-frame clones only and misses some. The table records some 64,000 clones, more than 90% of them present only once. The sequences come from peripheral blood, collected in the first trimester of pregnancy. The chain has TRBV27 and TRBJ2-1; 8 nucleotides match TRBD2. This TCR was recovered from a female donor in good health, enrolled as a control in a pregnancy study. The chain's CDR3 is CASSLRQWGSGVVNEQFF. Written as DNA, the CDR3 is TGTGCCAGCAGTTTACGACAATGGGGTAGCGGGGTAGTGAATGAGCAGTTCTTC.